The 28 T cell receptor beta chains presented below share a single source sample, sequenced in a study of cytomegalovirus exposure and HLA in healthy donors. PCR primers comprised 60 Vbeta and 13 Jbeta primers. TCRdb's copy holds only in-frame clones and misses some; the assay was immunoSEQ multiplex PCR. This table holds over 85,000 clones, approximately 78% found once. Material for sequencing was PBMCs. All receptors derive from a woman aged 30 to 39 in good health and CMV-seronegative.

This chain joins TRBV7-9 and TRBJ1-1; 9 bases fit TRBD1. In germline, CDR1 is SEHNR, CDR2 FQNEAQ (reference sequence). V was pared by 0 bases and J by 7 bases, with 6 bases of the junction left unmatched. The CDR3 runs to 15 residues. CDR3 sequence: CASSLAGTGSFEAFF. DNA of the CDR3: TGTGCCAGCAGCTTAGCCGGGACAGGGTCCTTTGAAGCTTTCTTT.

This chain links TRBV6-6 with TRBJ1-3; a weak D match, TRBD1 (6 bases). Germline values: CDR1 MNHNY, CDR2 SVGAGI (reference sequence). V was shortened by 7 bases and J by 3 bases, with 19 bases between the two germline ends. This CDR3 is built from 16 residues. CDR3 nucleotide sequence: TGTGCCAGCAAGGGGGGCGGGAGCCCCAGTGGAAACACCATATATTTT. This translates into CASKGGGSPSGNTIYF.

This rearrangement joins TRBV19 to TRBJ1-1; D gene unclear. Trimming removed 3 bases from V and 12 bases from J, with 17 bases in between. CDR1 is LNHDA, CDR2 SQIVND, per germline (reference sequence). The CDR3 totals 13 residues. CDR3 coding DNA: TGTGCCAGTAGTATTGTGTACGGTAGGGAGACTTTCTTT. This sequence encodes CASSIVYGRETFF. Combining the CDR3 with reference TRBV19 and TRBJ1-1 gives the whole variable domain DGGITQSPKYLFRKEGQNVTLSCEQNLNHDAMYWYRQDPGQGLRLIYYSQIVNDFQKGDIAEGYSVSREKKESFPLTVTSAQKNPTAFYLCASSIVYGRETFFGQGTRLTVV.

In its sample, this clone was seen once. J is TRBJ1-1 and V is TRBV27; unclear D gene. CDR1 and CDR2 from the germline V gene are MNHEY and SMNVEV (reference sequence). The CDR3 covers 13 residues. Trimming left V 1 base short and J 1 base short, with 4 bases between. CDR3 nucleotides: TGTGCCAGCAGTTTATGGAGGAACACTGAAGCTTTCTTT. Residues: CASSLWRNTEAFF.

The chain uses TRBV2 and TRBJ2-1; 7 bases match TRBD1. Per germline, CDR1 SNHLY and CDR2 FYNNEI. The V segment lost 0 bases and the J segment 0 bases; nucleotides outside the gene matches: 5. The CDR3 is 17 residues long. The CDR3 is CASSEALNRGSYNEQFF. CDR3 coding DNA: TGTGCCAGCAGTGAAGCGCTTAACAGGGGCTCCTACAATGAGCAGTTCTTC.

V usage is TRBV4-1 and J usage is TRBJ1-6; 7 bases agree with TRBD1. CDR1 and CDR2 from the germline V gene are MGHRA and YSYEKL. The CDR3 totals 16 residues. V shed 2 bases and J 4 bases; nucleotides not matched to a gene: 5. CDR3 sequence: CASSQLGQSYNSPLHF. The CDR3 DNA sequence: TGCGCCAGCAGCCAACTGGGACAGTCTTATAATTCACCCCTCCACTTT.

The rearrangement joins TRBV7-2 to TRBJ2-2; 9 nucleotides align to TRBD2. CDR1 is SGHTA and CDR2 is FQGNSA in the germline V gene. J was trimmed by 5 bases and V by 3 bases; bases with no gene match: 10. This CDR3 region has 17 residues. In DNA form, the CDR3 reads TGTGCCAGCAGCTTTGATGGCGGGAGGGCGAGAACCGGGGAGCTGTTTTTT. It translates to CASSFDGGRARTGELFF.

A single count supports this clone. This chain joins TRBV5-1 and TRBJ1-1; D is possibly TRBD1 (6 bases). The ends were cut back, 6 bases at V and 1 base at J, with 16 bases in the middle. Germline CDR1 and CDR2: SGHRS and YFSETQ. The CDR3 consists of 15 residues. CDR3: CASTPTGLWNTEAFF. CDR3 DNA sequence: TGCGCCAGCACTCCGACAGGCCTCTGGAACACTGAAGCTTTCTTT.

The CDR3 nucleotides are TGCGCCAGCAGCCAAGGTCAGGCAATTTACACAGATACGCAGTATTTT. Translating it yields CASSQGQAIYTDTQYF. V usage is TRBV4-3 and J usage is TRBJ2-3; D is unresolved. V dropped 1 base and J dropped 2 bases, with 13 bases sitting between them. CDR3 length: 16 amino acids. CDR1 and CDR2 from the germline V gene are LGHNA and YSLEER.

V is TRBV10-2 and J is TRBJ2-3, with a weak D call TRBD1 (6 bases). The germline V and J ends were trimmed by 4 bases and 2 bases, with 10 bases remaining between them. Looked up from germline, CDR1 is WSHSY and CDR2 is SAAADI. CDR3 size: 14 residues. For the CDR3, the DNA is TGCGCCAGCAGTGTTGGGGGACACACAGATACGCAGTATTTT. Protein: CASSVGGHTDTQYF.

The chain is built from TRBV28 and TRBJ2-1, with D maybe TRBD2 (6 bases). Per germline, CDR1 MDHEN and CDR2 SYDVKM. V lost 6 bases and J 0 bases, leaving 9 bases between the germline ends. This CDR3 has 14 residues. This CDR3 reads CASRRAGSYNEQFF. CDR3 nucleotide sequence: TGTGCCAGCAGACGAGCGGGCTCCTACAATGAGCAGTTCTTC.

Comments on this clone: Additional DNA sequences in this sample encode the identical CDR3. V gene TRBV9 combines with J gene TRBJ2-7; D ambiguous. The V gene lost 3 bases and the J gene lost 5 bases, with 6 bases spanning the gap. CDR1 SGDLS and CDR2 YYNGEE come from the germline V gene. This CDR3 is built from 11 residues. CDR3 coding DNA: TGTGCCAGCAGCGATAGCCACGAGCAGTACTTC. It translates to CASSDSHEQYF.

In this sample, this clone turned up once. The chain recombines TRBV30 with TRBJ2-7; 7 bases fit TRBD1. V was clipped by 0 bases and J by 2 bases; unmatched bases: 1. The CDR3 covers 13 residues. Germline CDR1 is GTSNPN and CDR2 is SVGIG (reference sequence). CDR3 sequence: CAWSVGTAYEQYF. CDR3 nucleotides: TGTGCCTGGAGTGTAGGGACAGCCTACGAGCAGTACTTC.

This chain connects TRBV9 to TRBJ2-2; 9 nucleotides match TRBD1. CDR3 size: 16 residues. Trimming cost V 2 bases and J 2 bases; bases outside gene matches: 4. Per the germline V gene, CDR1 is SGDLS and CDR2 is YYNGEE. As DNA, the CDR3 is TGTGCCAGCAGCGTCGCACAGGGGGCTAACACCGGGGAGCTGTTTTTT. It codes for CASSVAQGANTGELFF.

There are a few counts of this clone. The V and J genes are TRBV29-1 and TRBJ2-2; TRBD2 matches at 7 bases. Germline loops: CDR1 SQVTM, CDR2 ANQGSEA. The CDR3 loop spans 16 amino acids. J gave up 6 bases and V 4 bases, and 14 bases lay outside the gene matches. This CDR3 reads CSVAGYWRGSAGELFF. CDR3 nucleotide sequence: TGCAGCGTTGCGGGGTACTGGCGGGGGTCGGCCGGGGAGCTGTTTTTT.

The CDR3 DNA reads TGTGCCAGCAGCTTGGGGATCGGGTCGAGCGGGGGGCTCAATGAGCAGTTCTTC. Translated: CASSLGIGSSGGLNEQFF. J is TRBJ2-1 and V is TRBV5-5, with 9 positions matching TRBD2. Germline lookup yields CDR1 SGHKS and CDR2 YYEKEE (reference sequence). V was pared by 0 bases and J by 6 bases, with 13 bases of the junction left unmatched. CDR3 length equals 18 residues.

This rearrangement joins TRBV7-2 to TRBJ2-7; 7 bases match TRBD2. Trimming took 4 bases from V and 3 from J; bases not matched to a gene: 9. This CDR3 comprises 15 residues. CDR1 is SGHTA and CDR2 is FQGNSA in the germline V gene. The CDR3 here is CASSSSGGSVYEQYF. In DNA form, the CDR3 reads TGTGCCAGCAGCTCCTCGGGGGGTAGTGTCTACGAGCAGTACTTC. The whole variable domain, remainder taken from reference TRBV7-2 and TRBJ2-7, is GAGVSQSPSNKVTEKGKDVELRCDPISGHTALYWYRQSLGQGLEFLIYFQGNSAPDKSGLPSDRFSAERTGGSVSTLTIQRTQQEDSAVYLCASSSSGGSVYEQYFGPGTRLTVT.

This chain's CDR3 is CASSDRSLSNQPQHF. CDR3 nucleotides: TGTGCCAGCAGTGATAGGAGTCTTAGCAATCAGCCCCAGCATTTT. V gene TRBV2 combines with J gene TRBJ1-5; D gene unclear. Germline loops: CDR1 SNHLY, CDR2 FYNNEI. This CDR3 is 15 amino acids long. Trimming removed 3 bases from V and 0 bases from J, with 9 bases in between.

This clone turned up a few times. Relative to the germline gene, one junction end is altered; a read error may explain this. V and J are TRBV7-7 and TRBJ2-7, with 12 bases fitting TRBD1. Per germline, CDR1 SSHAT and CDR2 FNYEAQ (reference sequence). The CDR3 contains 15 residues. CDR3 sequence reads: CASSSGTGGTGEQYF. CDR3 DNA sequence: TGTGCTAGCAGCTCCGGGACAGGGGGCACAGGCGAGCAGTACTTC.

This clone was observed a handful of times. J is TRBJ2-1 and V is TRBV4-2; TRBD2 agrees at 14 bases. With 5 bases clipped from V and 5 bases from J, the junction kept 2 bases outside the gene matches. CDR3 length: 15 residues. The V gene's germline CDR1 is LGHNA and CDR2 YNFKEQ. The CDR3 DNA reads TGTGCCAGCAGCAAGGGACTAGCGGGGGACAATGAGCAGTTCTTC. It specifies CASSKGLAGDNEQFF.

This clone was recorded a few times. The rearrangement uses TRBV19 and TRBJ1-1; no firm D call. Germline CDR1 reads LNHDA; CDR2 reads SQIVND (reference sequence). The CDR3 sequence is 13 residues long. The germline V and J ends were trimmed by 7 bases and 0 bases, with 9 bases remaining between them. CDR3 sequence (DNA): TGTGCCAGTAATACACAGATGAACACTGAAGCTTTCTTT. Translation gives CASNTQMNTEAFF.

The V and J genes are TRBV4-1 and TRBJ2-5; D gene ambiguous. The germline V and J ends were trimmed by 2 bases and 2 bases, with 9 bases remaining between them. The CDR3 sequence is 14 residues long. Germline CDR1 is MGHRA and CDR2 is YSYEKL. The CDR3 region is CASSQLSTQETQYF. The CDR3 DNA reads as TGCGCCAGCAGCCAATTGAGCACGCAAGAGACCCAGTACTTC.

This clone was observed a handful of times. J is TRBJ1-3 and V is TRBV30; D ambiguous. From germline, CDR1 is GTSNPN and CDR2 SVGIG (reference sequence). V was cut by 5 bases and J by 0 bases, with 11 bases left in between. CDR3 length: 14 amino acids. The CDR3 is CAWFPAISGNTIYF. CDR3 in DNA: TGTGCCTGGTTCCCAGCGATCTCTGGAAACACCATATATTTT.

The chain links TRBV6-4 to TRBJ2-6; D might be TRBD1 (6 bases). This CDR3 is 17 amino acids long. Germline CDR1 and CDR2: MRHNA and SNTAGT. Trimming shortened V by 2 bases and J by 0 bases, and 11 bases separated the two germline ends. CDR3 loop: CASSDGGSVSGANVLTF. The CDR3 DNA follows: TGTGCCAGCAGTGACGGGGGCAGCGTCTCTGGGGCCAACGTCCTGACTTTC.

The V and J genes are TRBV7-3 and TRBJ1-5; D is possibly TRBD1 (5 bases). V was trimmed by 5 bases and J by 7 bases, leaving 15 bases between them. There are 14 residues in the CDR3. Germline-derived CDR1 and CDR2 are SGHTA and FQGTGA. In DNA form, the CDR3 reads TGTGCCAGCAGCCCGCCGACAGTAAGACAGCCCCAGCATTTT. This sequence encodes CASSPPTVRQPQHF.

The V call is TRBV5-4, the J call TRBJ2-3; D might be TRBD1 (6 bases). Germline CDR1 SGHNT, CDR2 YYREEE (reference sequence). This CDR3 is 15 amino acids long. V lost 4 bases, J lost 4 bases, and 16 bases lay in between. The CDR3 region is CASSHFRPGADTQYF. DNA of the CDR3: TGTGCCAGCAGCCACTTTCGTCCAGGGGCAGATACGCAGTATTTT.

The chain couples TRBV5-6 to TRBJ1-4, with D hard to call. The germline V gene encodes CDR1 SGHDT and CDR2 YYEEEE. V was pared by 3 bases and J by 4 bases, with 7 bases between. The CDR3 has 13 amino acids. The CDR3 DNA sequence: TGTGCCAGCAGCTATTCGGTTAATGAAAAACTGTTTTTT. Protein: CASSYSVNEKLFF.

The gene calls are TRBV6-5 and TRBJ2-1; 13 bases are shared with TRBD2. The germline V gene encodes CDR1 MNHEY and CDR2 SVGAGI. J lost 8 bases, V lost 5 bases, and 6 bases had no gene match. The CDR3 loop spans 15 amino acids. Here the CDR3 reads CASSLLAGGFHEQFF. For the CDR3, the DNA is TGTGCCAGCAGTCTACTAGCGGGAGGGTTCCATGAGCAGTTCTTC.